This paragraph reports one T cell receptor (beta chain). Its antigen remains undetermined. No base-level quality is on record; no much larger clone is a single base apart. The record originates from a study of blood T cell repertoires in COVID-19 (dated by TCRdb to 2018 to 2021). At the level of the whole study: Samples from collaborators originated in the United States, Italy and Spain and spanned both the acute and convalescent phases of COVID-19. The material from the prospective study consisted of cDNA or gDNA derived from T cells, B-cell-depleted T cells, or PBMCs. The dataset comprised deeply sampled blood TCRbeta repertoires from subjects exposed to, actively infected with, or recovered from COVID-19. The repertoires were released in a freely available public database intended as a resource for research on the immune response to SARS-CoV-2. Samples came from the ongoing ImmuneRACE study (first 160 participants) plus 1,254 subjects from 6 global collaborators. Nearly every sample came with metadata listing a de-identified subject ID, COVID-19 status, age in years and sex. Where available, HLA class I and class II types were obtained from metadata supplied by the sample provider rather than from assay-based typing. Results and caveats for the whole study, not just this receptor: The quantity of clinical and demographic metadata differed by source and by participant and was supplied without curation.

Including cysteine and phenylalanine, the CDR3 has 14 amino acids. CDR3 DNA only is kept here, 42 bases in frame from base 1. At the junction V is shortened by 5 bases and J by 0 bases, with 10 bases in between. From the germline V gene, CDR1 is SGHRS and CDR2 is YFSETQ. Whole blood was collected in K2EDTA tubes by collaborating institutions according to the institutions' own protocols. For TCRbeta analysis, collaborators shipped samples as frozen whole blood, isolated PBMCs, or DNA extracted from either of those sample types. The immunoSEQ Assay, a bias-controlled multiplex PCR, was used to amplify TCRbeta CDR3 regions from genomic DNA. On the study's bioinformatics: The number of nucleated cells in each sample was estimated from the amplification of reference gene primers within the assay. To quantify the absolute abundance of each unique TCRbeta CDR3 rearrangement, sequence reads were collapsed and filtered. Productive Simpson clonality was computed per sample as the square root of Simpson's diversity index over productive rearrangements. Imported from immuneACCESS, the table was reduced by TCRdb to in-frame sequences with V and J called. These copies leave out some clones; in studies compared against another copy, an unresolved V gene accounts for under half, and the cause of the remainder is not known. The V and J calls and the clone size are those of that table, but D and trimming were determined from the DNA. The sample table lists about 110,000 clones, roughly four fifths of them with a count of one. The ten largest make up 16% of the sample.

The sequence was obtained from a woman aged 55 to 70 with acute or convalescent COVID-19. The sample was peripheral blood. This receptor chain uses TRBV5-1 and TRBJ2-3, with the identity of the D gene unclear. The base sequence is TGCGCCAGCAGTACGGGTACTAGCACAGATACGCAGTATTTT. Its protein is CASSTGTSTDTQYF.